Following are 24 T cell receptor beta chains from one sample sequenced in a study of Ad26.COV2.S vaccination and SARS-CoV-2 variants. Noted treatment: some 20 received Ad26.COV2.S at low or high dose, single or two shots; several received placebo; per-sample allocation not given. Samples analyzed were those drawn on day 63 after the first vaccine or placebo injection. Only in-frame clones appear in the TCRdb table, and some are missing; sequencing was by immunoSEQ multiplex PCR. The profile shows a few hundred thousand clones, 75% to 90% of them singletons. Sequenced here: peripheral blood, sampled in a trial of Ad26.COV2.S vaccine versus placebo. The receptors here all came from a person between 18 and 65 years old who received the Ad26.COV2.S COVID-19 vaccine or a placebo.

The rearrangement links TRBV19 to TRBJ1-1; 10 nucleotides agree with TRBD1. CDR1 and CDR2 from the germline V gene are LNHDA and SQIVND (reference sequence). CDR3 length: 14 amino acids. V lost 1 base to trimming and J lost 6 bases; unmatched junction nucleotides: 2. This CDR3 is CASSIGQGAAEAFF. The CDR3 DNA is TGTGCCAGTAGTATAGGACAGGGGGCGGCTGAAGCTTTCTTT. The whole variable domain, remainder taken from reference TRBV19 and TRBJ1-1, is DGGITQSPKYLFRKEGQNVTLSCEQNLNHDAMYWYRQDPGQGLRLIYYSQIVNDFQKGDIAEGYSVSREKKESFPLTVTSAQKNPTAFYLCASSIGQGAAEAFFGQGTRLTVV.

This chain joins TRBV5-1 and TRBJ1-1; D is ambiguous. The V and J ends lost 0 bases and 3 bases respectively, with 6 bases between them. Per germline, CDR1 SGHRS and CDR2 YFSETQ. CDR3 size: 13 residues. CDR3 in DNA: TGCGCCAGCAGCTTGGGGATGGACACTGAAGCTTTCTTT. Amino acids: CASSLGMDTEAFF. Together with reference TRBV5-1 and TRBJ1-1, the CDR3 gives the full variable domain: KAGVTQTPRYLIKTRGQQVTLSCSPISGHRSVSWYQQTPGQGLQFLFEYFSETQRNKGNFPGRFSGRQFSNSRSEMNVSTLELGDSALYLCASSLGMDTEAFFGQGTRLTVV.

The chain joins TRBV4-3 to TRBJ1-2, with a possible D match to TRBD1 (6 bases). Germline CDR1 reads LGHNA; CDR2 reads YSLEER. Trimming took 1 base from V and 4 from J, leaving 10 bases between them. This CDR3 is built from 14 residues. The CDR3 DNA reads TGCGCCAGCAGCCAAGTAGGGGGGGCCTATGGCTACACCTTC. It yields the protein CASSQVGGAYGYTF.

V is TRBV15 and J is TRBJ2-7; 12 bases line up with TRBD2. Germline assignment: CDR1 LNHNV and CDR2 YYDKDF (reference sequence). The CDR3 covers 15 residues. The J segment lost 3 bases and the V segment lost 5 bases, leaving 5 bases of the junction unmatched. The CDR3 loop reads CATSVRLAGDYEQYF. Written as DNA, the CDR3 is TGTGCCACCAGCGTCCGACTAGCGGGGGACTACGAGCAGTACTTC.

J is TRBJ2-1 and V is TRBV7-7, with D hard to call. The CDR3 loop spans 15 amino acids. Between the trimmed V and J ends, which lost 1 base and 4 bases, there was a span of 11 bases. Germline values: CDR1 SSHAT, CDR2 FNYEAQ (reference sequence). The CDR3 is CASSLERKPYNEQFF. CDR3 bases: TGTGCCAGCAGCTTAGAACGGAAACCTTACAATGAGCAGTTCTTC. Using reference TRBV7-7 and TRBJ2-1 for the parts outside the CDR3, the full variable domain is GAGVSQSPRYKVTKRGQDVTLRCDPISSHATLYWYQQALGQGPEFLTYFNYEAQPDKSGLPSDRFSAERPEGSISTLTIQRTEQRDSAMYRCASSLERKPYNEQFFGPGTRLTVL.

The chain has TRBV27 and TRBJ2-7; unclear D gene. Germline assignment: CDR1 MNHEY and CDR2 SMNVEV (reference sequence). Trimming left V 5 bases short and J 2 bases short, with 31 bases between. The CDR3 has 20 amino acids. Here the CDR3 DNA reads TGTGCCAGCAGTCCCCAGAGAGACGCCCTCGGAGCCTTTTTCACCTACGAGCAGTACGTC. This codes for CASSPQRDALGAFFTYEQYV.

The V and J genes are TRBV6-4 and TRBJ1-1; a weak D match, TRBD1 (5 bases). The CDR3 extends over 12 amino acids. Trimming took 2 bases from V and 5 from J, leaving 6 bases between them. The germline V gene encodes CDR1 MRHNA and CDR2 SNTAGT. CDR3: CASSDGGTEAFF. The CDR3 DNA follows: TGTGCCAGCAGTGACGGGGGAACTGAAGCTTTCTTT.

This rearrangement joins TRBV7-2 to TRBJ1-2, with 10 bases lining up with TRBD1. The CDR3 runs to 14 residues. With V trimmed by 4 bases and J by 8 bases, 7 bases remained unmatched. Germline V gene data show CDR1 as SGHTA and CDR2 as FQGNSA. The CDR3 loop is CASSSDRGLGGYTF. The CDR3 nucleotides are TGTGCCAGCAGCTCCGACAGGGGGCTGGGAGGCTACACCTTC.

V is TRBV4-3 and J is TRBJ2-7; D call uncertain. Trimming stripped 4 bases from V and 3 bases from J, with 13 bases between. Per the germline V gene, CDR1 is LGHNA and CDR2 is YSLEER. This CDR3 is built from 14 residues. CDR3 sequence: CASSPGVRLYEQYF. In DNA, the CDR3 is TGCGCCAGCAGCCCCGGTGTGCGACTCTACGAGCAGTACTTC.

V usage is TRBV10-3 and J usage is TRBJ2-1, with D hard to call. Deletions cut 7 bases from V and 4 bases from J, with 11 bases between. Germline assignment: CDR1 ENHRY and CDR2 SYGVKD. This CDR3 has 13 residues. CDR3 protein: CAITRGEYNEQFF. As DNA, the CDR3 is TGTGCCATCACACGAGGAGAGTACAATGAGCAGTTCTTC.

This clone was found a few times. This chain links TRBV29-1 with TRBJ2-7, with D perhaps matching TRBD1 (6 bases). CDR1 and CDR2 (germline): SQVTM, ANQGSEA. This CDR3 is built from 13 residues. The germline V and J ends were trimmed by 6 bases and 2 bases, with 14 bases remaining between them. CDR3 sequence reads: CSVETGPTYEQYF. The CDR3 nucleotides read TGCAGCGTAGAGACAGGTCCCACCTACGAGCAGTACTTC.

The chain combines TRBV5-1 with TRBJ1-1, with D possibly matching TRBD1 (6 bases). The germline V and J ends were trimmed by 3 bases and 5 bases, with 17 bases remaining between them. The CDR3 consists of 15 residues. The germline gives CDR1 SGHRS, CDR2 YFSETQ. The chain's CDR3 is CASSWTTGRGTEAFF. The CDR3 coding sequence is TGCGCCAGCAGCTGGACCACAGGGAGGGGAACTGAAGCTTTCTTT.

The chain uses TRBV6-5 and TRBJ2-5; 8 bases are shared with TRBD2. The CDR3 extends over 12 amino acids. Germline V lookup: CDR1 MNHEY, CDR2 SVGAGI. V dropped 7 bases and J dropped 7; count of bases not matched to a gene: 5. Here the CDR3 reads CASTSGSGTQYF. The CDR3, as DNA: TGTGCCAGCACTAGCGGGTCCGGGACCCAGTACTTC.

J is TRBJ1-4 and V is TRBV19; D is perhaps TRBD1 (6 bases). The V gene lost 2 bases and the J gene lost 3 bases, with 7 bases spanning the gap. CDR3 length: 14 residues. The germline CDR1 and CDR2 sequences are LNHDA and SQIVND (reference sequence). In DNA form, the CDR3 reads TGTGCCAGTAGTATACAGGGGTCTAATGAAAAACTGTTTTTT. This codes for CASSIQGSNEKLFF. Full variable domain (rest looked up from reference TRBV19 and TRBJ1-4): DGGITQSPKYLFRKEGQNVTLSCEQNLNHDAMYWYRQDPGQGLRLIYYSQIVNDFQKGDIAEGYSVSREKKESFPLTVTSAQKNPTAFYLCASSIQGSNEKLFFGSGTQLSVL.

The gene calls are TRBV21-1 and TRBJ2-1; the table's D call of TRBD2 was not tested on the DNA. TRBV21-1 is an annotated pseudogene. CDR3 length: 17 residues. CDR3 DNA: TGTGCCAGCAGCAAAGCCGAGGTAAGAGGACTTAACAATGAGCAGTTCTTC. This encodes CASSKAEVRGLNNEQFF.

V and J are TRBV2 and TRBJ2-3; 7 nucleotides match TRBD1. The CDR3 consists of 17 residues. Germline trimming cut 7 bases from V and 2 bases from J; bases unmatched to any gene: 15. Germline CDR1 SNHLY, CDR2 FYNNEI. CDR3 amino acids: CASTVARRDSNTDTQYF. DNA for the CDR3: TGTGCCAGCACAGTCGCAAGAAGGGACAGCAACACAGATACGCAGTATTTT.

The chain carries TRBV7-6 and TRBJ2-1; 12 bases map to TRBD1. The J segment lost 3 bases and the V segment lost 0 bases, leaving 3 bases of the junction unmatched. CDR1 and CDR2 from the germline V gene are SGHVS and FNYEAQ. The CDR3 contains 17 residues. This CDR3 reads CASSLAGQGAFYNEQFF. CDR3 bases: TGTGCCAGCAGCTTAGCGGGACAGGGGGCGTTCTACAATGAGCAGTTCTTC.

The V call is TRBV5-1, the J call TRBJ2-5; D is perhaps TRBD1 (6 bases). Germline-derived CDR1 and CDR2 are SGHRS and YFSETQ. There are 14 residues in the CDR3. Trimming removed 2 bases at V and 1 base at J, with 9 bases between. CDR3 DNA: TGCGCCAGCAGCTTACAGGGCCCCCAAGAGACCCAGTACTTC. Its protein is CASSLQGPQETQYF.

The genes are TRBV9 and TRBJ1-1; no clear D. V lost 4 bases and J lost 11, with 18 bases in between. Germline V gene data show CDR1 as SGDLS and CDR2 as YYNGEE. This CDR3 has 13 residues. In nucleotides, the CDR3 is TGTGCCAGCAGCCTAGGAACCTCGGGAGGGGCTTTCTTT. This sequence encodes CASSLGTSGGAFF.

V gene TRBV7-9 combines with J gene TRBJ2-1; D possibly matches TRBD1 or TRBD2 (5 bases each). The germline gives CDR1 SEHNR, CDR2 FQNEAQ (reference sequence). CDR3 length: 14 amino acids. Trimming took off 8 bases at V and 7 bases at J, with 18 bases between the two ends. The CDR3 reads CASFLGESGNEQFF. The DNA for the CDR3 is TGTGCCAGCTTCCTGGGGGAGTCTGGGAATGAGCAGTTCTTC.

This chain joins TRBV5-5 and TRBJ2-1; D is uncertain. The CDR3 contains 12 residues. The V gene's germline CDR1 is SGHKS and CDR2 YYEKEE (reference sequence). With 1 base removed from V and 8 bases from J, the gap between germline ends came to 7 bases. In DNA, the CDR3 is TGTGCCAGCAGCTTGTATGGGGATGAGCAGTTCTTC. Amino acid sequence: CASSLYGDEQFF.

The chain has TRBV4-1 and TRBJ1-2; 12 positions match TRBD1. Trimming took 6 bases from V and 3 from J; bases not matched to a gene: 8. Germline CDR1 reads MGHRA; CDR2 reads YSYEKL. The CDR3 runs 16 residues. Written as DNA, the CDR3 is TGCGCCAGCAGTCCGGGACAGGGGGCATGGGACTATGGCTACACCTTC. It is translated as CASSPGQGAWDYGYTF.

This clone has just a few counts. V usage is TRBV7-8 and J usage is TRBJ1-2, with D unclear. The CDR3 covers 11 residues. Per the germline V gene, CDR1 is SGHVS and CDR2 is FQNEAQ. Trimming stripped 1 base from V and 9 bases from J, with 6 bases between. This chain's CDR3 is CASSLGGSYTF. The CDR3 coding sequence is TGTGCCAGCAGCTTAGGGGGAAGCTACACCTTC.

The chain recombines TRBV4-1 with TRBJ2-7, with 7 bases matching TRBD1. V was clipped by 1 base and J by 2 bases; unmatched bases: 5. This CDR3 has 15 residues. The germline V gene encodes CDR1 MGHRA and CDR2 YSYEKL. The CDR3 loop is CASSQGPGTAYEQYV. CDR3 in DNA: TGCGCCAGCAGCCAAGGCCCGGGGACAGCCTACGAGCAGTACGTC.